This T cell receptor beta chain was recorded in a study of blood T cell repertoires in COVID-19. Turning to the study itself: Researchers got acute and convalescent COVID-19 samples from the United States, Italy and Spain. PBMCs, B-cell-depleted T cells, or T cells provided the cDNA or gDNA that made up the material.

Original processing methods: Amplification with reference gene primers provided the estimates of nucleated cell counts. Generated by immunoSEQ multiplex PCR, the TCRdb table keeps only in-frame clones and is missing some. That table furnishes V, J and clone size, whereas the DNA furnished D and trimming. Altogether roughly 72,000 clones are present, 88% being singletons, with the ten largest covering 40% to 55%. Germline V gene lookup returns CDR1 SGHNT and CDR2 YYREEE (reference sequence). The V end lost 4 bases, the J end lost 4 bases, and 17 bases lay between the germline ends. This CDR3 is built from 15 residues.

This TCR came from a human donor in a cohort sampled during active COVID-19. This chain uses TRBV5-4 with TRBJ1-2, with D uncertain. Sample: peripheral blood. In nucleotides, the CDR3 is TGTGCCAGCAGCCGGGAGGGTAACCGTGGCTATGGCTACACCTTC. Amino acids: CASSREGNRGYGYTF.